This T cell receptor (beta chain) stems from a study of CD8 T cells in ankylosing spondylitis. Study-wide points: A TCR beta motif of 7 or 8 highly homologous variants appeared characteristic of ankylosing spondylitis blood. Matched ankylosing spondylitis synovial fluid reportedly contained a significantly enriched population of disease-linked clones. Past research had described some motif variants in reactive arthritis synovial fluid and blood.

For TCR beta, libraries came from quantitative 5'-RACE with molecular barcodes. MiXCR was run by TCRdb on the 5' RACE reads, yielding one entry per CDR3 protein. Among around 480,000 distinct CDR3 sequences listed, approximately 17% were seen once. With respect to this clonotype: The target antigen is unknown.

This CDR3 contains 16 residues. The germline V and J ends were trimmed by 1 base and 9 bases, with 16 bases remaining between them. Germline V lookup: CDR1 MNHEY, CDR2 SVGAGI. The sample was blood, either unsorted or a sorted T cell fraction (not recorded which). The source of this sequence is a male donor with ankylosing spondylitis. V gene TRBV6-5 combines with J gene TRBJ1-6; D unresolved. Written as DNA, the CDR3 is TGTGCCAGCAGTTACTTCCTACCCAGCGGTGGTTCACCCCTCCACTTT. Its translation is CASSYFLPSGGSPLHF.